This TCR beta chain came from a study of shared clonotypes between healthy human individuals (TCRdb year 2020). Regarding the research as a whole: The cohort comprised a couple of women and a few men aged 18 to 49 years. To estimate repertoire size and how much clonotypes are shared between individuals, the study performed deep sequencing of blood TCR repertoires from 4 to 6 healthy adults. For each donor, CD4 naive and CD4 memory were each given three plates, CD8 naive was given two plates, and CD8 memory was given one plate. To increase sequencing depth and limit assay-specific biases, TCR repertoire library preparation and sequencing were carried out by different laboratories using diverse techniques. Leukapheresis yielded between about 0.85 and 10 billion PBMCs per donor. What the research found in general, with its limitations: When several donors were compared, the shared fraction of clonotypes was about 5% for naive CD4, about 4% for naive CD8, 2.3% for memory CD4, and roughly 0.4% for memory CD8. The small number of donors limited the genetic and exposure-history diversity represented. Pairwise subsampling led to the expectation that sequencing depth would affect the degree of clonotype sharing among donors. Even with the large sequencing depth, rarefaction of the sorted-subset datasets indicated that sequencing was incomplete. Clonotypes shared by all four sorted-subset donors showed higher generation probabilities than non-shared clonotypes. Sampling was limited to blood, and TCR repertoires in tissue likely differ from TCR repertoires in blood. Estimated clonotype richness was generally larger for naive than for memory subsets.

CD8 naive samples were obtained by positive selection for CCR7 among CD45RO-negative cells, yielding a CD45RA+CCR7+ population from which TemRA cells were excluded. Donors were healthy HIV-negative adults with no recently reported acute infections or vaccinations. Every donor was a Caucasian adult residing in Nashville, Tennessee, USA. Blood was obtained by leukapheresis, after which PBMCs were separated by Ficoll-Histopaque density gradient centrifugation and cryopreserved in liquid nitrogen vapor phase. Purity and quantity of every magnetically sorted T cell population were checked by analytical flow cytometry. Genomic DNA was isolated from each sorted fraction and quantified by UV absorbance on a Nanodrop 2000c. Using the deep immunoSEQ assay, TCR CDR3 regions were amplified from genomic DNA by multiplex PCR. Extracted genomic DNA from each cell subset was spread evenly across all wells of several immunoSEQ 96-well plates, with each plate serving as a replicate. Each replicate PCR for sorted subsets received around 0.2 ug genomic DNA, equal to about 30,000 T cell genomes. Purified libraries were quantified with a Qubit 3.0 fluorometer, sized on a Bioanalyzer 2100, and re-quantified with the KAPA Library Quantification kit. A separate single-read 150-cycle Illumina NextSeq 550 flow cell was used to sequence each immunoSEQ 96-well plate. Turning to the authors' computational methods: The immunoSEQ output contained only junctional sequences without quality scores, so filtering could not match that applied to full-length reads. To assign V/J genes and CDR3, sequences were annotated using PyIR, a Python wrapper for IgBLAST v1.9, with IMGT germline references. Reads were removed for weak V/J assignments (E-value above 1e-6), missing CDR3, stop codons, out-of-frame junctions, or ambiguous translated residues. V3J clonotypes were defined as sequences sharing the same inferred V gene, J gene, and CDR3 amino acid sequence. Percentage overlap between repertoires was calculated by dividing the number of shared unique clonotypes by the size of the smaller repertoire. Repertoire richness was assessed with RTK rarefaction, the Chao1 estimator, and Recon v2.1 estimates of unobserved clonotypes. Generation probabilities were computed with OLGA for all TCRbeta clonotypes obtained by the gDNA method from a handful of donors. TCRdb took over this immuneACCESS table, retaining in-frame rearrangements with V and J assigned. Such tables are incomplete; in checked studies, under half of the missing clones stem from an unresolved V gene, and the remainder is unexplained. V and J calls and clone size come straight from that table; D and trimming were deduced from the DNA. The sample has some 2 million clones on record, approximately 94% of them singletons. The top ten hold around 1.2% of the sample.

As regards this clone: Its antigen is unknown. Qualities for individual bases were not recorded, and no much larger clone is one base off.

Looking up the germline V gene yields CDR1 SGDLS and CDR2 YYNGEE. Trimming takes 1 base from V and 0 bases from J, and the germline ends sit 11 bases apart. The CDR3 starts with the cysteine, ends with the phenylalanine, and has 16 residues. The entry retains the CDR3 DNA only, 48 bases that are in frame from base 1. This receptor was taken from a young man in good health. Sample: naive CD8+ T cells sorted from blood. The cell subset or site label for this specimen denotes: CD45RA+CCR7+. The rearranged segments are TRBV9 and TRBJ1-3, with the D gene uncertain. The nucleotide sequence reads TGTGCCAGCAGCGTATCCTCCGTGAGCTCTGGAAACACCATATATTTT. Translated, this is CASSVSSVSSGNTIYF.